What follows are 8 T cell receptor beta chains derived from one specimen sequenced in a study of shared clonotypes between healthy human individuals. Sequencing used immunoSEQ multiplex PCR; TCRdb keeps in-frame clones, though not all of them. Among 1,400,000 or so clones, just under 99% were seen once, and the ten largest hold about 0.34%. Sequencing was done on a sample of naive CD4+ T cells sorted from blood. The subset: CD45RA+ positively selected. Source of these receptors: a man aged 30 to 39 in good health.

The V gene is TRBV5-4, the J gene TRBJ2-5; 13 positions match TRBD2. The CDR3 extends over 19 amino acids. J lost 7 bases, V lost 0 bases, and 15 bases had no gene match. Germline V gene lookup returns CDR1 SGHNT and CDR2 YYREEE (reference sequence). CDR3 sequence reads: CASSLGLPGTSGARRTQYF. The CDR3 DNA follows: TGTGCCAGCAGCTTGGGATTGCCCGGGACTAGCGGGGCCAGGCGGACCCAGTACTTC.

The rearrangement links TRBV11-2 to TRBJ2-7; D is unresolved. Germline V CDR1 and CDR2: SGHAT, FQNNGV. This CDR3 has 15 residues. V was trimmed by 1 base and J by 2 bases, leaving 12 bases between them. The CDR3 sequence is CASSLAGSSPYEQYF. The CDR3 DNA reads as TGTGCCAGCAGCTTAGCCGGCAGCTCCCCCTACGAGCAGTACTTC.

V gene TRBV11-2 combines with J gene TRBJ1-5; no definite D call. V lost 5 bases, J lost 5 bases, and 13 bases lay in between. The CDR3 is 14 amino acids. Germline-derived CDR1 and CDR2 are SGHAT and FQNNGV. CDR3 protein: CASSLRAGDQPQHF. The CDR3 nucleotides are TGTGCCAGCAGCCTTAGGGCCGGCGATCAGCCCCAGCATTTT.

Remarks on this clone: Other DNA sequences from this sample encode an identical CDR3 as well. This chain connects TRBV5-1 to TRBJ2-7; 7 bases map to TRBD2. In germline, CDR1 is SGHRS, CDR2 YFSETQ. This CDR3 is 14 amino acids long. The ends lost 1 base at V and 0 bases at J; junction bases unmatched: 1. The CDR3 protein is CASSLSGDSYEQYF. Written as DNA, the CDR3 is TGCGCCAGCAGCTTGAGCGGGGACTCCTACGAGCAGTACTTC. Full variable domain (remainder filled in from reference TRBV5-1 and TRBJ2-7): KAGVTQTPRYLIKTRGQQVTLSCSPISGHRSVSWYQQTPGQGLQFLFEYFSETQRNKGNFPGRFSGRQFSNSRSEMNVSTLELGDSALYLCASSLSGDSYEQYFGPGTRLTVT.

The rearrangement joins TRBV5-4 to TRBJ1-1; TRBD1 might be the D (5 bases). CDR3 length equals 12 residues. In germline, CDR1 is SGHNT, CDR2 YYREEE (reference sequence). V lost 4 bases, J lost 8 bases, and 12 bases lay in between. For the CDR3, the DNA is TGTGCCAGCAGCCCCCTCGGGGGGGAAGCTTTCTTT. It is translated as CASSPLGGEAFF. Drawing the rest from reference TRBV5-4 and TRBJ1-1, the complete variable domain is ETGVTQSPTHLIKTRGQQVTLRCSSQSGHNTVSWYQQALGQGPQFIFQYYREEENGRGNFPPRFSGLQFPNYSSELNVNALELDDSALYLCASSPLGGEAFFGQGTRLTVV.

The sample holds one count of this clone. The chain links TRBV5-1 to TRBJ1-1, with D possibly being TRBD1 (5 bases). Germline values: CDR1 SGHRS, CDR2 YFSETQ. V was trimmed by 2 bases and J by 0 bases, leaving 17 bases between them. The CDR3 loop spans 17 amino acids. Here the CDR3 reads CASSFFSRVDMNTEAFF. DNA of the CDR3: TGCGCCAGCAGCTTTTTTAGCAGGGTTGACATGAACACTGAAGCTTTCTTT.

This sequence joins TRBV11-2 and TRBJ1-3; D may be TRBD1 (6 bases). Germline CDR1 is SGHAT and CDR2 is FQNNGV. The ends were cut back, 6 bases at V and 5 bases at J, with 11 bases in the middle. This CDR3 region has 13 residues. This CDR3 reads CASRRTERNTIYF. CDR3 sequence (DNA): TGTGCCAGCAGGCGGACAGAGCGAAACACCATATATTTT.

The chain is built from TRBV10-1 and TRBJ2-3, with a possible D match to TRBD2 (5 bases). CDR1 WNHNN and CDR2 SYGVQD come from the germline V gene (reference sequence). This CDR3 has 15 residues. The V gene lost 3 bases and the J gene lost 4 bases, with 14 bases spanning the gap. CDR3 protein: CASSDWLGGADTQYF. The CDR3 DNA reads as TGCGCCAGCAGTGATTGGCTTGGAGGCGCAGATACGCAGTATTTT.